The 32 T cell receptor beta chains in this list originate from one sample, sequenced in a study of T cells in localized non-small cell lung cancer. The assay was immunoSEQ multiplex PCR, and TCRdb's table has in-frame clones only and misses some. Of fewer than 8,500 clones listed, approximately 87% are singletons. The sample in question was peripheral blood, obtained before any cancer treatment. All receptors derive from a male donor at least 60 years old with stage III lung adenocarcinoma.

This clone was seen a few times. V is TRBV7-9 and J is TRBJ2-7; 7 bases line up with TRBD1. The ends lost 4 bases at V and 3 bases at J; junction bases unmatched: 3. This CDR3 comprises 13 residues. Germline lookup yields CDR1 SEHNR and CDR2 FQNEAQ (reference sequence). The CDR3 DNA is TGTGCCAGCAGCTGGGGACAGCTCTACGAGCAGTACTTC. This gives the protein CASSWGQLYEQYF. Full variable domain (outside the CDR3, taken from reference TRBV7-9 and TRBJ2-7): DTGVSQNPRHKITKRGQNVTFRCDPISEHNRLYWYRQTLGQGPEFLTYFQNEAQLEKSRLLSDRFSAERPKGSFSTLEIQRTEQGDSAMYLCASSWGQLYEQYFGPGTRLTVT.

In DNA form, the CDR3 reads TGTGCCAGCAGCTACCTAGCGGGGTACGAGCAGTACTTC. The encoded protein is CASSYLAGYEQYF. The V and J genes are TRBV7-2 and TRBJ2-7; 9 bases are shared with TRBD2. Germline lookup yields CDR1 SGHTA and CDR2 FQGNSA. CDR3 length: 13 residues. V shed 4 bases, J shed 4 bases, and the junction held 2 bases outside the gene matches. The whole variable domain, remainder taken from reference TRBV7-2 and TRBJ2-7, is GAGVSQSPSNKVTEKGKDVELRCDPISGHTALYWYRQSLGQGLEFLIYFQGNSAPDKSGLPSDRFSAERTGGSVSTLTIQRTQQEDSAVYLCASSYLAGYEQYFGPGTRLTVT.

The V call is TRBV28, the J call TRBJ1-2; D might be TRBD1 (6 bases). The CDR3 is made up of 14 amino acids. Trimming removed 6 bases from V and 8 bases from J, with 19 bases in between. Germline V gene lookup returns CDR1 MDHEN and CDR2 SYDVKM. CDR3 sequence: CASSPGGGARGYTF. The CDR3 DNA follows: TGTGCCAGCAGCCCCGGCGGGGGCGCGAGGGGCTACACCTTC.

The V gene is TRBV30, the J gene TRBJ1-5, with 7 nucleotides matching TRBD1. Germline V lookup: CDR1 GTSNPN, CDR2 SVGIG (reference sequence). This CDR3 has 14 amino acids. The J segment lost 6 bases and the V segment lost 0 bases, leaving 5 bases of the junction unmatched. CDR3 DNA sequence: TGTGCCTGGAGTGTAAATCGACAGGGTCAGCCCCAGCATTTT. Translating gives CAWSVNRQGQPQHF.

This chain joins TRBV6-1 and TRBJ2-7, with 8 bases lining up with TRBD2. J lost 4 bases, V lost 8 bases, and 7 bases had no gene match. The CDR3 runs to 13 residues. Germline values: CDR1 MNHNS, CDR2 SASEGT. CDR3 sequence: CASQTSVKYEQYF. Here the CDR3 DNA reads TGTGCCAGCCAGACTAGCGTAAAATACGAGCAGTACTTC.

This clone was counted once. V is TRBV6-5 and J is TRBJ2-7; D not resolved. The CDR3 covers 16 residues. The V gene lost 1 base and the J gene lost 2 bases, with 15 bases spanning the gap. The germline CDR1 and CDR2 sequences are MNHEY and SVGAGI. The CDR3 coding sequence is TGTGCCAGCAGTTACTTACAGTTCACACTACCCTACGAGCAGTACTTC. It specifies CASSYLQFTLPYEQYF.

Comments on this clone: One junction end does not reproduce the germline sequence, and a read error may be involved. The rearrangement links TRBV19 to TRBJ2-3; D is perhaps TRBD1 (6 bases). The V gene's germline CDR1 is LNHDA and CDR2 SQIVND (reference sequence). The CDR3 spans 15 residues. CDR3 nucleotides: TGTGCCAGTAGCATAGGACAGACTAGCACAGATACGCAGTATTTT. Its translation: CASSIGQTSTDTQYF.

This chain uses TRBV29-1 with TRBJ2-7; 8 nucleotides match TRBD1. The CDR3 contains 16 residues. Trimming cost V 1 base and J 3 bases; bases outside gene matches: 11. The V gene's germline CDR1 is SQVTM and CDR2 ANQGSEA. CDR3 protein: CSVEGAPQGDYYEQYF. CDR3 nucleotides: TGCAGCGTTGAAGGGGCCCCACAGGGGGATTACTACGAGCAGTACTTC.

The CDR3 nucleotides read TGTGCCAGCAGATCATTCCGGGACAACTCCTACGAGCAGTACTTC. It specifies CASRSFRDNSYEQYF. The V and J genes are TRBV28 and TRBJ2-7, with D possibly TRBD1 on 6 matching bases. This CDR3 region has 15 residues. Germline-derived CDR1 and CDR2 are MDHEN and SYDVKM. Trimming removed 6 bases from V and 0 bases from J, with 15 bases in between.

The CDR3 bases are TGTGCCAGCAGCCAAGTAATCCAGGGGGGGGCCCGCTCCTATAATTCACCCCTCCACTTT. Translation: CASSQVIQGGARSYNSPLHF. The rearrangement links TRBV4-2 to TRBJ1-6; 7 bases are a match to TRBD1. Unmatched junction bases numbered 12, after V lost 1 base and J lost 0 bases. The CDR3 is made up of 20 amino acids. The V gene's germline CDR1 is LGHNA and CDR2 YNFKEQ.

V is TRBV4-2 and J is TRBJ2-2; D call uncertain. CDR3 length equals 16 residues. Deletions cut 0 bases from V and 1 base from J, with 9 bases between. Germline CDR1 and CDR2: LGHNA and YNFKEQ. DNA for the CDR3: TGTGCCAGCAGCCAAGAAACGGTGGGGAACACCGGGGAGCTGTTTTTT. Its protein is CASSQETVGNTGELFF.

The V and J genes are TRBV21-1 and TRBJ2-7; the table's TRBD2 call for D was not verified on the DNA. TRBV21-1 is a recognized pseudogene. CDR3 length equals 16 residues. CDR3 bases: TGTGCCAGCAGCAAATGGCGGGACTCTAGCGCCTACGAGCAGTACTTC. This codes for CASSKWRDSSAYEQYF.

This clone was counted a single time. This sequence joins TRBV30 and TRBJ2-2, with D possibly matching TRBD2 (6 bases). The CDR3 consists of 15 residues. The germline V gene encodes CDR1 GTSNPN and CDR2 SVGIG (reference sequence). The CDR3 DNA reads TGTGCTCTAGCATGGGGGGTGAAGAACACCGGGGAGCTGTTTTTT. It encodes CALAWGVKNTGELFF.

This clone was recorded once. The rearrangement uses TRBV18 and TRBJ1-2; the D is unclear. With 2 bases removed from V and 5 bases from J, the gap between germline ends came to 15 bases. Germline V gives CDR1 KGHSH, CDR2 LQKENI. The CDR3 has 15 residues. The CDR3 coding sequence is TGTGCCAGCTCACCAAAGAGAGACGGGGAGTATGGCTACACCTTC. It codes for CASSPKRDGEYGYTF.

The V gene is TRBV13, the J gene TRBJ2-7; TRBD1 might be the D (7 bases). Germline CDR1 PRHDT, CDR2 FYEKMQ (reference sequence). The CDR3 length is 15 residues. The ends were cut back, 3 bases at V and 3 bases at J, with 15 bases in the middle. CDR3 DNA sequence: TGTGCCAGCAGCTTGGAGGGGGCTATTCACTACGAGCAGTACTTC. As protein: CASSLEGAIHYEQYF.

This clone was picked up a small number of times. This rearrangement joins TRBV29-1 to TRBJ2-7; 7 bases are shared with TRBD1. CDR1 and CDR2 (germline): SQVTM, ANQGSEA. V lost 7 bases to trimming and J lost 2 bases; unmatched junction nucleotides: 5. The CDR3 has 12 residues. The CDR3 region has the DNA TGCAGCGCTAGGGACAGCGCCTACGAGCAGTACTTC. Its protein is CSARDSAYEQYF.

The chain employs TRBV21-1 and TRBJ2-5; the table's TRBD2 call for D was not verified on the DNA. TRBV21-1 constitutes a pseudogene. The CDR3 has 16 amino acids. In DNA, the CDR3 is TGTGCCAGCAGCAAAAGTCCAGCGGGGGGGCCAAAGACCCAGTACTTC. This translates into CASSKSPAGGPKTQYF.

The chain combines TRBV29-1 with TRBJ1-1; 9 bases align to TRBD1. The CDR3 is 15 residues long. V lost 5 bases to trimming and J lost 9 bases; unmatched junction nucleotides: 16. Germline CDR1 is SQVTM and CDR2 is ANQGSEA. Written as DNA, the CDR3 is TGCAGCGTTTTGGGCGGCGGGACAGGGACTAAAAAAGCTTTCTTT. This gives the protein CSVLGGGTGTKKAFF.

The chain links TRBV7-6 to TRBJ2-7; the D is unclear. Trimming took off 1 base at V and 5 bases at J, with 15 bases between the two ends. This CDR3 spans 15 amino acids. CDR1 is SGHVS and CDR2 is FNYEAQ in the germline V gene. CDR3 nucleotides: TGTGCCAGCAGCTTAGGGATTGGTACCTTCGACGAGCAGTACTTC. Amino acids: CASSLGIGTFDEQYF.

The chain employs TRBV29-1 and TRBJ2-2; 9 nucleotides agree with TRBD2. CDR3 length equals 15 residues. Germline loops: CDR1 SQVTM, CDR2 ANQGSEA. Losses at the gene ends were 3 bases for V and 3 bases for J; bases not matched to a gene: 5. The CDR3 region is CSVEVRGRDTGELFF. The CDR3 DNA follows: TGCAGCGTTGAGGTCCGCGGGAGGGACACCGGGGAGCTGTTTTTT.

This clone was found once. The chain recombines TRBV13 with TRBJ2-5, with a possible D match to TRBD2 (7 bases). Trimming removed 6 bases from V and 5 bases from J, with 16 bases in between. Germline lookup yields CDR1 PRHDT and CDR2 FYEKMQ (reference sequence). This CDR3 has 14 residues. For the CDR3, the DNA is TGTGCCAGCAGTCTAAGGGGGGGCCGGGAGACCCAGTACTTC. Its translation is CASSLRGGRETQYF.

The chain is built from TRBV5-1 and TRBJ2-7; 10 nucleotides align to TRBD1. Germline lookup yields CDR1 SGHRS and CDR2 YFSETQ. This CDR3 spans 16 amino acids. The trim removed 0 bases at V and 1 base at J, leaving 4 bases unmatched. The CDR3 reads CASSLGTGGWSYEQYF. The DNA for the CDR3 is TGCGCCAGCAGCTTGGGGACAGGGGGATGGTCCTACGAGCAGTACTTC.

The chain combines TRBV19 with TRBJ1-6; D perhaps matches TRBD1 (6 bases). Germline CDR1 is LNHDA and CDR2 is SQIVND (reference sequence). CDR3 length: 16 residues. Trimming took off 4 bases at V and 7 bases at J, with 17 bases between the two ends. The CDR3 nucleotides read TGTGCCAGTAGTAAGGGGGGGGTGACGATAAATTCACCCCTCCACTTT. Its translation is CASSKGGVTINSPLHF.

This sequence joins TRBV7-6 and TRBJ2-1; TRBD2 aligns across 7 bases. V lost 1 base to trimming and J lost 6 bases; unmatched junction nucleotides: 12. Germline V gene data show CDR1 as SGHVS and CDR2 as FNYEAQ. The length of the CDR3 is 17 residues. The chain's CDR3 is CASSLGERDYNPNEQFF. CDR3 sequence (DNA): TGTGCCAGCAGCTTAGGAGAGAGGGACTACAACCCCAATGAGCAGTTCTTC.

The chain links TRBV28 to TRBJ2-7; D unclear. The CDR3 runs to 12 residues. CDR1 is MDHEN, CDR2 SYDVKM, per germline. Trimming cost V 3 bases and J 6 bases, with 9 bases left between them. DNA for the CDR3: TGTGCCAGCAGTTTGCTCACCTTCGAGCAGTACTTC. It specifies CASSLLTFEQYF.

This clone was observed a few times. This rearrangement joins TRBV6-4 to TRBJ2-2; 9 bases agree with TRBD1. J was trimmed by 3 bases and V by 4 bases; bases with no gene match: 0. Germline CDR1 reads MRHNA; CDR2 reads SNTAGT. The CDR3 has 14 amino acids. CDR3 sequence reads: CASSGTGDTGELFF. The CDR3 DNA sequence: TGTGCCAGCAGTGGGACAGGGGACACCGGGGAGCTGTTTTTT.

This clone showed up just once. This sequence joins TRBV5-6 and TRBJ1-2; tentatively, D is TRBD1 (6 bases). The CDR3 length is 13 residues. The germline gives CDR1 SGHDT, CDR2 YYEEEE. V was clipped by 4 bases and J by 3 bases, with 10 bases between them. The CDR3 nucleotides read TGTGCCAGCAGCGGGGACACATACTATGGCTACACCTTC. Encoded protein: CASSGDTYYGYTF.

This CDR3 is CASSVGGEGPYEQYF. The CDR3 DNA is TGTGCCAGCAGCGTAGGAGGGGAGGGCCCCTACGAGCAGTACTTC. The J gene is TRBJ2-7, the V gene TRBV9; the match to TRBD2 covers 7 bases. V lost 0 bases to trimming and J lost 2 bases; unmatched junction nucleotides: 5. The germline V gene has CDR1 SGDLS and CDR2 YYNGEE. The CDR3 spans 15 residues.

The CDR3 coding sequence is TGTGCCAGCAGGCGGGGTGGGACCCAGTACTTC. It specifies CASRRGGTQYF. The V gene is TRBV6-5, the J gene TRBJ2-5; a possible D gene is TRBD2 (6 bases). Germline V gives CDR1 MNHEY, CDR2 SVGAGI. The CDR3 totals 11 residues. V gave up 6 bases and J gave up 7 bases, with 9 bases separating them.

A note on this clone: The sample has other DNA sequences that encode this CDR3 too. The chain joins TRBV11-3 to TRBJ1-3, with a possible D match to TRBD1 (5 bases). This CDR3 contains 15 residues. The V end lost 5 bases, the J end lost 2 bases, and 13 bases lay between the germline ends. Germline V gene data show CDR1 as SGHNT and CDR2 as YENEEA. CDR3: CASSPGQGPGNTIYF. CDR3 DNA: TGTGCCAGCAGCCCGGGGCAGGGTCCTGGAAACACCATATATTTT.

This rearrangement joins TRBV30 to TRBJ2-3; possibly TRBD2 for D (5 bases). Trimming left V 4 bases short and J 2 bases short, with 10 bases between. The CDR3 loop spans 13 amino acids. CDR1 and CDR2 from the germline V gene are GTSNPN and SVGIG (reference sequence). The CDR3 coding sequence is TGTGCCTGGACGGCGGGTGACACAGATACGCAGTATTTT. Protein sequence: CAWTAGDTDTQYF. Full variable domain (missing parts from reference TRBV30 and TRBJ2-3): SQTIHQWPATLVQPVGSPLSLECTVEGTSNPNLYWYRQAAGRGLQLLFYSVGIGQISSEVPQNLSASRPQDRQFILSSKKLLLSDSGFYLCAWTAGDTDTQYFGPGTRLTVL.

For the CDR3, the DNA is TGTGCCAGCAGCTTAGATCATACAGGGAGGCAGCCCCAGCATTTT. Translating gives CASSLDHTGRQPQHF. The chain is built from TRBV11-2 and TRBJ1-5; D possibly corresponds to TRBD1 (6 bases). The CDR3 sequence is 15 residues long. The germline gives CDR1 SGHAT, CDR2 FQNNGV. V lost 0 bases, J lost 7 bases, and 13 bases lay in between.